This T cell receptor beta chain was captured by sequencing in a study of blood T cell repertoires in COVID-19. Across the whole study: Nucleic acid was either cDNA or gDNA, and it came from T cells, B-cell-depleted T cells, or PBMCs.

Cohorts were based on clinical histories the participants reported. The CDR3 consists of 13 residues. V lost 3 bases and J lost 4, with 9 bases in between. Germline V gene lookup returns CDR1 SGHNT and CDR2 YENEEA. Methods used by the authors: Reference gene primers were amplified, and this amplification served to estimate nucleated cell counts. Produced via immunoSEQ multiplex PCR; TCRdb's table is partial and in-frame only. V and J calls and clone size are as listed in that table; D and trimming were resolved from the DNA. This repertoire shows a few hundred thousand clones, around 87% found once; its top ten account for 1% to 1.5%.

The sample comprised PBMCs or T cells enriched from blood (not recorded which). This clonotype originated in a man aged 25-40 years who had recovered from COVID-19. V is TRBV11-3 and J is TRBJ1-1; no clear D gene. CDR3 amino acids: CASSFLTSTEAFF. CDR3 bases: TGTGCCAGCAGCTTTCTTACATCCACTGAAGCTTTCTTT.